The TCR beta chain described here comes from a study of OX40 agonist ivuxolimab in advanced cancers. Findings of the study overall: Low normalized T-cell clonal expansion also characterized some of the nonresponders.

Measured with immunoSEQ multiplex PCR; TCRdb has only the in-frame clones, and not every one. The sample shows 65,000 to 95,000 clones, less than 85% of them seen only once. With respect to this clone: Its antigen remains unidentified.

The junction had 13 bases not matched to a gene; V was cut back by 6 bases and J by 9 bases. Germline CDR1 is LNHDA and CDR2 is SQIVND (reference sequence). This CDR3 is 14 amino acids long. The sequence derives from an adult with an advanced solid tumor such as melanoma, head and neck, liver or kidney cancer. Sequencing was performed on CD4+ or CD8+ T cells sorted from blood, taken in a trial of the OX40 agonist ivuxolimab. The chain employs TRBV19 and TRBJ2-7, with 8 bases fitting TRBD1. The CDR3 coding sequence is TGTGCCAGTAGCAGGGACAGGCCTCCGTCTGGGCAGTACTTC. Its protein product is CASSRDRPPSGQYF.